This TCR beta chain was obtained from a study of lymphopenia after photon versus proton radiotherapy. Overall study findings and caveats: Relative stability marked proton patients; photon patients lost diversity and naive cells. Larger post-nadir TCR diversity loss correlated inversely with survival in deceased patients.

With regard to this clone: As yet, its antigen is unknown.

V gave up 3 bases and J gave up 4 bases; unmatched junction bases: 4. The V gene's germline CDR1 is ENHRY and CDR2 SYGVKD. This CDR3 comprises 14 residues. Assay: immunoSEQ multiplex PCR; the TCRdb copy retains only in-frame clones and omits some. Of roughly 150,000 clones listed, less than 90% are singletons. Sequenced material: peripheral blood, taken from a patient treated with photon-based radiotherapy. The chain has TRBV10-3 and TRBJ2-7; 9 bases align to TRBD2. This TCR derives from a man in his fifties with gastric cancer. CDR3 region: CAISEGSGRYEQYF. The CDR3 DNA is TGTGCCATCAGTGAAGGTAGCGGGAGATACGAGCAGTACTTC.